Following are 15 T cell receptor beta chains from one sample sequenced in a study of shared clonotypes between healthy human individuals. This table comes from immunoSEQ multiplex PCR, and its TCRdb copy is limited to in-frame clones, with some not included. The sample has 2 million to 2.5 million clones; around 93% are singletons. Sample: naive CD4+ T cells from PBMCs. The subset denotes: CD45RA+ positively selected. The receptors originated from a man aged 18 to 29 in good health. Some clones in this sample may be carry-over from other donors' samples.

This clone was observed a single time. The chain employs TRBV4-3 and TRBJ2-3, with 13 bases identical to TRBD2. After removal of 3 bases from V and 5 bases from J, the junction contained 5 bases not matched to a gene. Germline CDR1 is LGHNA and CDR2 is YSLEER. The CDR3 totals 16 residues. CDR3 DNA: TGCGCCAGCAGCCACGGACTAGCGGGAGTGAAAGATACGCAGTATTTT. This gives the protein CASSHGLAGVKDTQYF.

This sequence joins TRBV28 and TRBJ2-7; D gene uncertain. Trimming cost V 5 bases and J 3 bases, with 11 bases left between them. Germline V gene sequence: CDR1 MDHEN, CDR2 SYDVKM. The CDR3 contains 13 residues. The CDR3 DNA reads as TGTGCCAGCAGTCCCGCGGACCACTACGAGCAGTACTTC. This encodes CASSPADHYEQYF.

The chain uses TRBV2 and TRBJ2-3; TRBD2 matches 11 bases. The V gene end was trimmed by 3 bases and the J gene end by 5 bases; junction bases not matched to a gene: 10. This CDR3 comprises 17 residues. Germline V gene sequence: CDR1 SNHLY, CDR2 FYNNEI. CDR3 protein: CASSDSLLAGVEDTQYF. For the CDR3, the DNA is TGTGCCAGCAGTGACAGTCTACTAGCGGGAGTTGAAGATACGCAGTATTTT. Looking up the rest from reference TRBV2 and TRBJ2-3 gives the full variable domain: EPEVTQTPSHQVTQMGQEVILRCVPISNHLYFYWYRQILGQKVEFLVSFYNNEISEKSEIFDDQFSVERPDGSNFTLKIRSTKLEDSAMYFCASSDSLLAGVEDTQYFGPGTRLTVL.

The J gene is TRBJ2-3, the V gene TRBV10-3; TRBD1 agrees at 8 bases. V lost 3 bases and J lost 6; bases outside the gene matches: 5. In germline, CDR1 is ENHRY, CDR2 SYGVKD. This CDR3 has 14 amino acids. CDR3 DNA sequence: TGTGCCATCAGTGAAGGACAGGGTGGGGATACGCAGTATTTT. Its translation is CAISEGQGGDTQYF.

The CDR3 DNA reads as TGCGCCAGCAGCCCGTCGGGACAGCCCAACTCCTACGAGCAGTACTTC. Its protein product is CASSPSGQPNSYEQYF. The chain combines TRBV5-1 with TRBJ2-7, with 7 bases aligning to TRBD1. Germline CDR1 SGHRS, CDR2 YFSETQ. The CDR3 loop spans 16 amino acids. With V trimmed by 4 bases and J by 0 bases, 10 bases remained unmatched.

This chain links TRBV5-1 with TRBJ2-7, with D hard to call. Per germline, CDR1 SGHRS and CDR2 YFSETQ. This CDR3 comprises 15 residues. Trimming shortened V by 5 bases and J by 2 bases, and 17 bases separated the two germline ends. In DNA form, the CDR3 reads TGCGCCAGCAGGCCCCCCGGGCAGGCCACCTACGAGCAGTACTTC. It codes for CASRPPGQATYEQYF.

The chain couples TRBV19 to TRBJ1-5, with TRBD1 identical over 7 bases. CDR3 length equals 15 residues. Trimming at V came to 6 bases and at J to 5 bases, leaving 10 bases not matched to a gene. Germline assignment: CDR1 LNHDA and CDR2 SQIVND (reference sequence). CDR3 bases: TGTGCCAGTAGACCCGACAGGGTACGAGATCAGCCCCAGCATTTT. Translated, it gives CASRPDRVRDQPQHF.

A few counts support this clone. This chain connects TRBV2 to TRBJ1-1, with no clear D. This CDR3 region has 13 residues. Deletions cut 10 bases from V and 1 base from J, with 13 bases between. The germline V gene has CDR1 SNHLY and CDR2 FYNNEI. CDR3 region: CATAGVWNTEAFF. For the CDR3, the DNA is TGTGCCACCGCGGGTGTTTGGAACACTGAAGCTTTCTTT.

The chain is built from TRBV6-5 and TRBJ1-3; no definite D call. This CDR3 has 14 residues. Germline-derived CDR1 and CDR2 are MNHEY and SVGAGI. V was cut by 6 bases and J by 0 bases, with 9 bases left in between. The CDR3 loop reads CASSTAVSGNTIYF. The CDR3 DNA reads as TGTGCCAGCAGCACGGCCGTCTCTGGAAACACCATATATTTT.

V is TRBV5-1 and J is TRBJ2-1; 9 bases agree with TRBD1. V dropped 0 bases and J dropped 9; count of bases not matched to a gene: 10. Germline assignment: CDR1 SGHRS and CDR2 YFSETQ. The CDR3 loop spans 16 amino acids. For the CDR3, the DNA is TGCGCCAGCAGCTTGGTTGTGACAGGGGGGACAAGTGAGCAGTTCTTC. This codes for CASSLVVTGGTSEQFF.

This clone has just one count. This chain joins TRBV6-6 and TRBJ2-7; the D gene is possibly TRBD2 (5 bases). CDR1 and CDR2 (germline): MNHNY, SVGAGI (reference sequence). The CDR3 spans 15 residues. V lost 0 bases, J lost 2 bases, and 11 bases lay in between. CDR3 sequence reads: CASSYSNAGTYEQYF. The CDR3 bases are TGTGCCAGCAGTTACTCGAATGCCGGGACCTACGAGCAGTACTTC.

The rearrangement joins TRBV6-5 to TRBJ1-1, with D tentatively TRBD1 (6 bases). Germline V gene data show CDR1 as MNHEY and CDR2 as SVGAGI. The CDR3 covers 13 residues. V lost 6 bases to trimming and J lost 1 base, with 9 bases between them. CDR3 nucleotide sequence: TGTGCCAGCAGAGGGGACAAGAACACTGAAGCTTTCTTT. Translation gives CASRGDKNTEAFF.

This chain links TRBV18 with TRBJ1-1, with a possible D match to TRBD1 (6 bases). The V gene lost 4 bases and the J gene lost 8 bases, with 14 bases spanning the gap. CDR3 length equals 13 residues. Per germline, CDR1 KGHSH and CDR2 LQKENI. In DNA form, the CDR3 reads TGTGCCAGCTCACAGTCAGGGGCGCAGGAAGCTTTCTTT. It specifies CASSQSGAQEAFF.

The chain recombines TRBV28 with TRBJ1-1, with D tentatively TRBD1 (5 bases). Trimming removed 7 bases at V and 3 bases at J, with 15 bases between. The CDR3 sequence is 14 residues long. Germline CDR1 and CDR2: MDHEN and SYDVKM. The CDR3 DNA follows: TGTGCCAGCAAGGAGAGACAGCTTTACACTGAAGCTTTCTTT. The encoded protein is CASKERQLYTEAFF.

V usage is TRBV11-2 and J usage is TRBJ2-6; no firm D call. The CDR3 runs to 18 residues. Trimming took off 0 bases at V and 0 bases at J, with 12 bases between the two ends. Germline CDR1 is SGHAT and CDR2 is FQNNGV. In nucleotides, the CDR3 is TGTGCCAGCAGCTTAGAAAGGGTTGGGCTCTCTGGGGCCAACGTCCTGACTTTC. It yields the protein CASSLERVGLSGANVLTF.